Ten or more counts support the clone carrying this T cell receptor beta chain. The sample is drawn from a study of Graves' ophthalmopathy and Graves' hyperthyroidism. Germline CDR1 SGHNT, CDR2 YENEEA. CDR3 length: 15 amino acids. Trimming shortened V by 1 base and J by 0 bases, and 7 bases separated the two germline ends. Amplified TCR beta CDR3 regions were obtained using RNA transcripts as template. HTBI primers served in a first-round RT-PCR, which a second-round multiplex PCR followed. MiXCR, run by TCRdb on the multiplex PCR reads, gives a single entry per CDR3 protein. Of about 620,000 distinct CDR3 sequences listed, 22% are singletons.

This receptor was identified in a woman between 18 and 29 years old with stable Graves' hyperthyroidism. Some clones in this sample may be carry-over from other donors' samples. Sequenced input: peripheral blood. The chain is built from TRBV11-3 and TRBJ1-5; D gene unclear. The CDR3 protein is CASSLVSVSNQPQHF. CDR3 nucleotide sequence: TGTGCCAGCAGCTTAGTCTCGGTTAGCAATCAGCCCCAGCATTTT. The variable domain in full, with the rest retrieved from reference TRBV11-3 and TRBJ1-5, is EAGVVQSPRYKIIEKKQPVAFWCNPISGHNTLYWYLQNLGQGPELLIRYENEEAVDDSQLPKDRFSAERLKGVDSTLKIQPAELGDSAVYLCASSLVSVSNQPQHFGDGTRLSIL.